This is a list of T cell receptor beta chains from one sample in a study of cytomegalovirus exposure and HLA in healthy donors. The data were produced by immunoSEQ multiplex PCR, yet TCRdb's version contains in-frame clones alone and is incomplete. The sample records approximately 150,000 clones, about 85% being singletons. Sample: PBMCs. These receptors were obtained from a man under 40 in good health and CMV-seropositive. Each CDR3 is given with its conserved first and last residue. D genes are given only for firm matches. Some rows mark clone size as missing; the rest say once, few, many or name a class of expanded clone.

clone_size cdr3_length j_call d_call v_call cdr3_aa cdr3_nt
NA 14 TRBJ2-1 TRBD2 TRBV2 CASTGLATLGEQFF TGTGCCAGCACTGGACTAGCGACCCTAGGTGAGCAGTTCTTC
NA 14 TRBJ1-2 NA TRBV29-1 CSVEEGAYFYGYTF TGCAGCGTTGAAGAGGGAGCCTACTTCTATGGCTACACCTTC
NA 12 TRBJ2-7 NA TRBV7-2 CASSLDRREQYF TGTGCCAGCAGCTTAGACCGCAGAGAGCAGTACTTC
NA 12 TRBJ2-1 NA TRBV11-2 CASSLFDNEQFF TGTGCCAGCAGCCTCTTCGACAATGAGCAGTTCTTC
once 11 TRBJ2-7 NA TRBV20-1 CSARSEAEQYF TGCAGTGCTAGATCGGAGGCCGAGCAGTACTTC
once 17 TRBJ2-1 TRBD2 TRBV11-3 CASSLVRTSGSYNEQFF TGTGCCAGCAGCTTAGTCCGGACTAGCGGGTCCTACAATGAGCAGTTCTTC
once 18 TRBJ2-4 NA TRBV2 CASSGIDTGPRAKNIQYF TGTGCCAGCAGTGGGATAGACACAGGGCCGAGAGCCAAAAACATTCAGTACTTC
NA 15 TRBJ2-5 TRBD1 TRBV2 CASTRGQGARETQYF TGTGCCAGCACTCGGGGACAGGGGGCCCGAGAGACCCAGTACTTC
NA 15 TRBJ2-7 TRBD2 TRBV7-9 CASSPGLAGAYEQYF TGTGCCAGCAGCCCGGGACTAGCGGGAGCATACGAGCAGTACTTC
NA 13 TRBJ2-1 TRBD2 TRBV27 CASGVAGGYEQFF TGTGCCAGCGGGGTAGCGGGAGGGTATGAGCAGTTCTTC
NA 15 TRBJ1-4 TRBD1 TRBV11-2 CASSFPGQVNEKLFF TGTGCCAGCAGCTTCCCGGGACAGGTTAATGAAAAACTGTTTTTT
few 16 TRBJ2-3 TRBD2 TRBV5-6 CASRWGLAGHTDTQYF TGTGCCAGCAGGTGGGGTTTAGCGGGACACACAGATACGCAGTATTTT
NA 21 TRBJ2-2 NA TRBV4-2 CASSQDLGRLARGGDTGELFF TGTGCCAGCAGCCAAGACCTCGGGCGGCTAGCGAGAGGGGGGGACACCGGGGAGCTGTTTTTT
NA 12 TRBJ2-2 NA TRBV9 CASSVGSGELFF TGTGCCAGCAGCGTAGGTTCAGGGGAGCTGTTTTTT
few 17 TRBJ2-1 TRBD2 TRBV19 CANTGLAGPSSYNEQFF TGTGCCAACACGGGACTAGCGGGGCCGAGCTCCTACAATGAGCAGTTCTTC
NA 16 TRBJ1-2 TRBD1 TRBV6-5 CASSYHPGTATYGYTF TGTGCCAGCAGTTACCATCCCGGGACAGCAACTTATGGCTACACCTTC
NA 18 TRBJ2-1 NA TRBV21-1 CATPRGGRAKITYNEQFF TGTGCCACCCCCAGGGGCGGGAGGGCAAAGATTACGTACAATGAGCAGTTCTTC
NA 17 TRBJ2-3 TRBD2 TRBV5-4 CASSLAWSGGQADTQYF TGTGCCAGCAGCTTGGCGTGGTCGGGAGGCCAGGCAGATACGCAGTATTTT
NA 15 TRBJ2-1 NA TRBV11-2 CASSLGATHYNEQFF TGTGCCAGCAGCCTGGGGGCGACCCATTACAATGAGCAGTTCTTC
NA 19 TRBJ2-2 NA TRBV21-1 CASSKGAQTGGRGSGELFF TGTGCCAGCAGCAAGGGGGCCCAAACGGGAGGGCGCGGGTCCGGGGAGCTGTTTTTT
NA 14 TRBJ1-1 NA TRBV4-2 CASSQDRANTEAFF TGTGCCAGCAGCCAAGATAGAGCGAACACTGAAGCTTTCTTT
NA 13 TRBJ2-7 TRBD1 TRBV11-3 CASSLGTAYEQYF TGTGCCAGCAGCTTGGGGACAGCCTACGAGCAGTACTTC
NA 15 TRBJ2-1 TRBD2 TRBV18 CASSPSSGRVYEQFF TGTGCCAGCTCACCATCAAGCGGGAGGGTCTATGAGCAGTTCTTC
few 16 TRBJ1-1 TRBD1 TRBV7-9 CASTPATGGINTEAFF TGTGCCAGCACTCCGGCGACAGGGGGCATTAACACTGAAGCTTTCTTT
NA 18 TRBJ2-6 NA TRBV7-9 CSSSLEQVGSSGANVLTF TGTTCCAGCAGCTTAGAGCAGGTTGGCTCATCTGGGGCCAACGTCCTGACTTTC
NA 16 TRBJ2-3 NA TRBV7-2 CASSLEGVRVVDTQYF TGTGCCAGCAGCTTAGAGGGGGTCAGGGTAGTAGATACGCAGTATTTT
NA 14 TRBJ2-2 NA TRBV6-5 CASSSGTNTGELFF TGTGCCAGCAGCTCCGGGACTAACACCGGGGAGCTGTTTTTT
NA 15 TRBJ1-5 NA TRBV2 CASKGEQGSNQPQHF TGTGCCAGCAAAGGGGAACAGGGTAGCAATCAGCCCCAGCATTTT
NA 13 TRBJ1-1 TRBD1 TRBV19 CASSIRGDTEAFF TGTGCCAGTAGTATCAGGGGGGACACTGAAGCTTTCTTT
NA 16 TRBJ1-1 NA TRBV6-5 CASSYSRSLGNTEAFF TGTGCCAGCAGTTACTCGAGGTCCCTCGGGAACACTGAAGCTTTCTTT
few 16 TRBJ2-3 TRBD2 TRBV7-3 CASSPAGAGGGDTQYF TGTGCCAGCAGCCCCGCGGGGGCGGGAGGGGGCGATACGCAGTATTTT
NA 16 TRBJ2-5 NA TRBV13 CASTQLRRTSEETQYF TGTGCCAGCACTCAGCTTAGAAGGACTTCTGAAGAGACCCAGTACTTC
NA 14 TRBJ1-2 NA TRBV4-2 CASSQEGRGDGYTF TGTGCCAGCAGCCAAGAGGGCAGGGGTGATGGCTACACCTTC
NA 15 TRBJ2-5 TRBD1 TRBV5-6 CASSLPDRVVEAQYF TGTGCCAGCAGCTTGCCGGACAGGGTCGTGGAGGCCCAGTACTTC
once 14 TRBJ2-2 NA TRBV27 CASSLSRVSGELFF TGTGCCAGCAGTTTATCCAGGGTTAGCGGGGAGCTGTTTTTT
NA 18 TRBJ2-1 TRBD2 TRBV9 CASSVEGLAGVGYNEQFF TGTGCCAGCAGCGTAGAAGGACTAGCGGGAGTAGGATACAATGAGCAGTTCTTC
few 16 TRBJ1-1 TRBD1 TRBV25-1 CASSESASLRQGEAFF TGTGCCAGCAGTGAATCCGCGTCTCTAAGACAGGGCGAAGCTTTCTTT
NA 19 TRBJ2-1 TRBD2 TRBV5-6 CASSLGGTSGRRSINEQFF TGTGCCAGCAGCTTGGGAGGGACTAGCGGGCGGAGGTCAATAAATGAGCAGTTCTTC
NA 16 TRBJ2-3 TRBD2 TRBV7-3 CASSPGLALRTDTQYF TGTGCCAGCAGCCCAGGACTAGCCTTAAGAACAGATACGCAGTATTTT
once 15 TRBJ2-5 TRBD1 TRBV6-1 CASSQRDRVGETQYF TGTGCCAGCAGCCAGAGGGACAGGGTGGGGGAGACCCAGTACTTC
NA 14 TRBJ2-2 NA TRBV6-1 CASSVAAGTGELFF TGTGCCAGCAGTGTAGCGGCGGGGACCGGGGAGCTGTTTTTT
NA 15 TRBJ2-1 NA TRBV9 CASSVARVRDNEQFF TGTGCCAGCAGCGTAGCTAGAGTCAGGGACAATGAGCAGTTCTTC
NA 14 TRBJ1-1 TRBD1 TRBV29-1 CSDQGGVESPEAFF TGCAGCGATCAGGGGGGAGTCGAAAGTCCTGAAGCTTTCTTT
few 15 TRBJ2-3 NA TRBV27 CASSWTAGITDTQYF TGTGCCAGCAGTTGGACAGCGGGGATCACAGATACGCAGTATTTT
NA 16 TRBJ2-3 TRBD2 TRBV4-2 CASRLAGSHRTDTQYF TGTGCCAGCAGATTAGCGGGATCCCATCGGACAGATACGCAGTATTTT
few 15 TRBJ2-2 NA TRBV5-1 CASGRGRENTGELFF TGCGCCAGCGGAAGAGGCAGGGAAAACACCGGGGAGCTGTTTTTT
NA 16 TRBJ2-7 TRBD1 TRBV27 CASSFLGQRRLYEQYF TGTGCCAGCAGTTTCTTGGGACAGCGCAGACTATACGAGCAGTACTTC
NA 14 TRBJ1-2 NA TRBV14 CASSQARGPGGYTF TGTGCCAGCAGCCAAGCGCGGGGACCTGGGGGCTACACCTTC
NA 13 TRBJ1-2 NA TRBV7-9 CASSLGAGYGYTF TGTGCCAGCAGCTTGGGTGCAGGCTATGGCTACACCTTC
NA 16 TRBJ2-2 TRBD2 TRBV4-1 CASSQGGTSRTGELFF TGCGCCAGCAGCCAGGGGGGGACTAGCCGCACCGGGGAGCTGTTTTTT